This T cell receptor (beta chain) was sequenced for a study of identical twins. Findings and caveats of the study: Sequences that were out-of-frame, alpha and twin-shared displayed an excess of low generation probability.

The CDR3 has 15 residues. Germline V gives CDR1 MNHNS, CDR2 SASEGT. The V segment lost 6 bases and the J segment 1 base; nucleotides outside the gene matches: 8. This clonotype was recorded a few times. Its antigen is still unknown. Unique molecular identifiers were present on the cDNA, and a universal primer site came from template switching. Each CDR3 protein gets one entry after TCRdb re-called the 5' RACE reads with MiXCR. The table lists approximately 500,000 distinct CDR3 sequences, roughly 15% of them singletons. The same specimen was also included in a second study, on yellow fever vaccine responses in identical twins.

The receptor was derived from a woman between 18 and 30 years old in good health. This sequence joins TRBV6-1 and TRBJ1-1, with TRBD1 matching 7 bases. Sequenced input: CD4+ T cells sorted from blood. CDR3 sequence: CASRLGQWGNTEAFF. The CDR3 DNA reads TGTGCCAGCAGATTGGGACAGTGGGGGAACACTGAAGCTTTCTTT.